Listed below are T cell receptor beta chains from one sample, sequenced in a study of blood T cell repertoires in COVID-19. Assay used: immunoSEQ multiplex PCR; TCRdb lists only in-frame clones, some missing. The sample records some 71,000 clones, approximately 80% being singletons. Input material: peripheral blood. Receptors were obtained from a woman aged 45-60 years with acute or convalescent COVID-19. Each CDR3 is given with its conserved first and last residue. Size is stated for part of the rows, as once, few or many counts, or as a class when the clone is expanded.

>TRBV5-6|15|.|TRBJ2-5
CASSWRGVLQETQYF
>TRBV9|14|once|TRBJ1-1
CASSPRTGLTEAFF
>TRBV6-5|15|once|TRBJ1-6
CASSYGGDSNSPLHF
>TRBV27|14|.|TRBJ2-1
CASSRLAVNNEQFF
>TRBV5-4|16|once|TRBJ2-5
CASSLTSGRADETQYF
>TRBV11-2|17|.|TRBJ2-1
CASSSTRQGGSYNEQFF
>TRBV11-2|14|few|TRBJ1-4
CASSQQGTNEKLFF
>TRBV27|15|.|TRBJ1-1
CASSPNGGGNTEAFF
>TRBV28|13|.|TRBJ2-7
CASSLPGSYEQYF
>TRBV24-1|18|.|TRBJ2-1
CATSPTSGRAATYNEQFF
>TRBV2|15|.|TRBJ2-1
CASRGTSGNYNEQFF
>TRBV7-2|14|.|TRBJ1-4
CASSSGRAREKLFF
>TRBV5-1|14|.|TRBJ1-1
CASSKQGRDTEAFF
>TRBV24-1|14|.|TRBJ2-7
CATSPTENFYEQYF
>TRBV5-5|14|.|TRBJ1-2
CASSREGTNYGYTF
>TRBV6-6|14|.|TRBJ1-6
CASTPWRSDSPLHF
>TRBV13|22|.|TRBJ2-3
CASSLSHPPGLAGGPGTDTQYF
>TRBV30|15|.|TRBJ1-6
CAWKGQVAPNSPLHF
>TRBV5-1|15|.|TRBJ2-7
CASSGGTGGDYEQYF
>TRBV2|14|.|TRBJ2-5
CASSDDGTAETQYF
>TRBV5-4|15|.|TRBJ2-2
CASSRGTGDTGELFF
>TRBV6-5|14|.|TRBJ2-5
CASRLSGRGETQYF
>TRBV5-5|15|.|TRBJ1-1
CASRLRGTGTTEAFF
>TRBV19|15|.|TRBJ2-7
CASSPSGARQAEQYF
>TRBV3-1/TRBV3-2|15|.|TRBJ2-7
CASSLAGTPDYEQYF
>TRBV5-1|16|.|TRBJ1-2
CASSFNRDTANYGYTF
>TRBV7-2|15|.|TRBJ2-5
CASSPRGWVAETQYF
>TRBV2|15|.|TRBJ2-1
CASSSGRSSYNEQFF
>TRBV3-1/TRBV3-2|14|.|TRBJ1-3
CASSHLGSGNTIYF
>TRBV18|15|.|TRBJ2-3
CASSRGIAGEVTQYF
>TRBV27|15|.|TRBJ2-7
CASSPQTGGWYEQYF
>TRBV24-1|13|.|TRBJ2-1
CATSVLAGNEQFF
>TRBV27|17|.|TRBJ2-1
CASSFNLRTSGNNEQFF
>TRBV16|13|.|TRBJ1-2
CASGEGAGHGYTF
>TRBV19|13|.|TRBJ1-3
CASTTASGNTIYF
>TRBV29-1|16|.|TRBJ1-2
CSVQTGSGYQGIGYTF
>TRBV4-1|13|few|TRBJ1-6
CASSQAYNSPLHF
>TRBV19|14|.|TRBJ2-3
CASRSSGSADTQYF
>TRBV18|16|.|TRBJ2-5
CASSQIQVTLQETQYF
>TRBV6-6|15|.|TRBJ1-2
CASSYAPAGGRPCTF
>TRBV29-1|17|once|TRBJ2-3
CSVEGGLAGELTDTQYF
>TRBV9|15|once|TRBJ1-3
CASSVATGSGNTIYF
>TRBV24-1|16|.|TRBJ2-5
CATSDLGLAGQETQYF
>TRBV15|16|.|TRBJ2-3
CATSRGASAPTDTQYF
>TRBV7-3|14|.|TRBJ2-5
CASSPTGGEETQYF
>TRBV7-9|13|.|TRBJ1-1
CASSFTQGQGGGF
>TRBV5-6|17|.|TRBJ2-3
CASSSARGRTSTDTQYF
>TRBV4-3|19|.|TRBJ2-2
CASSQDGDETGSNTGELFF
>TRBV5-1|15|few|TRBJ2-7
CASSPTSGPPSEQYF
>TRBV6-2/TRBV6-3|16|.|TRBJ1-2
CASSSSPQGRGDGYTF
>TRBV11-2|13|.|TRBJ2-7
CASSLIEASEQYF
>TRBV28|12|.|TRBJ1-2
CASKKGQGGYTF
>TRBV6-5|14|many|TRBJ1-1
CASRDGQGYTEAFF
>TRBV6-5|13|.|TRBJ2-1
CASSQGVRNEQFF
>TRBV18|13|.|TRBJ2-7
CASSPRGIDEQYF